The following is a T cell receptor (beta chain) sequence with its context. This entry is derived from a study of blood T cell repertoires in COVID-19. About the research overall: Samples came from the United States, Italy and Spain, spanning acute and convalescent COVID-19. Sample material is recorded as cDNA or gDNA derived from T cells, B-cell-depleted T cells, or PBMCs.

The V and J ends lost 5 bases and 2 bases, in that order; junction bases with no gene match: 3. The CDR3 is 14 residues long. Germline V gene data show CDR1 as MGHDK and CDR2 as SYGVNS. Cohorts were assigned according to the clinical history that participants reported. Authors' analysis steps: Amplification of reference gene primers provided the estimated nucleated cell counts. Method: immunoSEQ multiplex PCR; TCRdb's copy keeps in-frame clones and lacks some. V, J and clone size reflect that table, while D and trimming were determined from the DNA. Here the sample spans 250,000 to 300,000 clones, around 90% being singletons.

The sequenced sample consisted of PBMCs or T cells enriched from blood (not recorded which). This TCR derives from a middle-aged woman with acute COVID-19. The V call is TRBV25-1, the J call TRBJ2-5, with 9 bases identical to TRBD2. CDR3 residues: CASSFSGGQETQYF. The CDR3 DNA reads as TGTGCCAGCAGTTTTAGCGGGGGTCAAGAGACCCAGTACTTC.